This T cell receptor (beta chain) is from a study of blood T cell repertoires in COVID-19. Cohort placement rested on clinical history that participants reported themselves. CDR1 SGHAT and CDR2 FQNNGV come from the germline V gene. Between the trimmed V and J ends, which lost 4 bases and 7 bases, there was a span of 23 bases. The CDR3 totals 17 residues. The table came from immunoSEQ multiplex PCR; TCRdb's copy has only in-frame clones and leaves some out. The sample includes fewer than 400,000 clones, over 75% seen only once; the top ten take around 4.6%. The source is a man aged 25-40 years who had recovered from COVID-19. V usage is TRBV11-2 and J usage is TRBJ2-1; tentative D call: TRBD1 (6 bases). Input material: PBMCs or T cells enriched from blood (not recorded which). This CDR3 reads CASSSVGQGGKGNEQFF. The DNA for the CDR3 is TGTGCCAGCAGCTCCGTTGGTCAAGGGGGAAAGGGAAATGAGCAGTTCTTC.